The sequence of this TCR beta chain was determined in a study of blood T cell repertoires in COVID-19. Across the whole study: The samples span acute and convalescent COVID-19 from the United States, Italy and Spain. PBMCs, B-cell-depleted T cells, or T cells were the source of the cDNA or gDNA that made up the material.

Original processing notes: Cell counts per sample came from amplifying reference gene primers. The repertoire was sequenced with immunoSEQ multiplex PCR; TCRdb's copy has only in-frame clones and lacks some. Clonal size and the V and J genes are those of that table, whereas D and trimming came from the DNA. This sample yields some 97,000 clones, of which 90% are seen a single time; 1.5% to 2% belongs to the top ten. This receptor was taken from a man between 60 and 75 years old with acute or convalescent COVID-19. The sample comprised peripheral blood.

In DNA form, the CDR3 reads TGTGCCAGCAGCCGAGCGGTAGCGGGGGGCTATACTAGCACAGATACGCAGTATTTT. This gives the protein CASSRAVAGGYTSTDTQYF. The genes are TRBV6-6 and TRBJ2-3; 10 bases match TRBD2. The CDR3 loop spans 19 amino acids. Germline CDR1 reads MNHNY; CDR2 reads SVGAGI (reference sequence). V shed 6 bases, J shed 0 bases, and the junction held 15 bases outside the gene matches.